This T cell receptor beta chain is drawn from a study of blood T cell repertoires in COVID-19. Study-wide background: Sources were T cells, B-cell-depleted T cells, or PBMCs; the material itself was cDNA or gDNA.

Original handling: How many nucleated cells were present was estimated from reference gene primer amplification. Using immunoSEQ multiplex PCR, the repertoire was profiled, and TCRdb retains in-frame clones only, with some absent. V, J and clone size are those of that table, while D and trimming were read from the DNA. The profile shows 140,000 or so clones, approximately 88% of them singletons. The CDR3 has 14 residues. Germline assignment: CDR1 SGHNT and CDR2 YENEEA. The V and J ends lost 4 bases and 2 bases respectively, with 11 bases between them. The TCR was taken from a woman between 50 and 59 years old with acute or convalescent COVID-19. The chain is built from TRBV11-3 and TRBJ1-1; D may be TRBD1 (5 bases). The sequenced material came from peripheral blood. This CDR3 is CASSYGRGNTEAFF. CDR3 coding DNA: TGTGCCAGCAGCTATGGGAGGGGAAACACTGAAGCTTTCTTT.